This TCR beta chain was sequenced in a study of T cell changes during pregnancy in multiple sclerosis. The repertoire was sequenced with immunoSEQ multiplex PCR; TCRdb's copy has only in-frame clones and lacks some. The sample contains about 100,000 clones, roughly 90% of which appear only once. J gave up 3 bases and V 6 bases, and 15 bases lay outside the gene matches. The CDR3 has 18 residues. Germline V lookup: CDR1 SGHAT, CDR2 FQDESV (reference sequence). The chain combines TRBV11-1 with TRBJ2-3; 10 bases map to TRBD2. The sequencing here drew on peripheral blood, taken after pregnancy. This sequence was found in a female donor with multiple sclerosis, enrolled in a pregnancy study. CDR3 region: CASSFPRLAGGPTDTQYF. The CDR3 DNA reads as TGTGCCAGCAGTTTCCCCAGACTAGCGGGCGGGCCGACAGATACGCAGTATTTT. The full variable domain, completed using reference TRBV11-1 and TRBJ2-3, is EAEVAQSPRYKITEKSQAVAFWCDPISGHATLYWYRQILGQGPELLVQFQDESVVDDSQLPKDRFSAERLKGVDSTLKIQPAELGDSAMYLCASSFPRLAGGPTDTQYFGPGTRLTVL.